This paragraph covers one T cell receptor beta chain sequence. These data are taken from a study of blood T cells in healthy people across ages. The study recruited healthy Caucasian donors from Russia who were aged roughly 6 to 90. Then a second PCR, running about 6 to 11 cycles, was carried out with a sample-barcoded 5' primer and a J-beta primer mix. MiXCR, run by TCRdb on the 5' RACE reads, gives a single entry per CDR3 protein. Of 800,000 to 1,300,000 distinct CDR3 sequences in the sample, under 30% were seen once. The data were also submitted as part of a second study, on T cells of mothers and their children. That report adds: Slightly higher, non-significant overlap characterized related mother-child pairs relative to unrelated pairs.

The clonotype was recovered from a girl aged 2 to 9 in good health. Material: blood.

The CDR3 bases are TGCAGTGCTAGAGATGGGCAGGGAGGAAACACCATATATTTT. Translation gives CSARDGQGGNTIYF. The chain is built from TRBV20-1 and TRBJ1-3, with D possibly being TRBD1 (5 bases). This CDR3 has 14 residues. V lost 0 bases and J 4 bases, leaving 10 bases between the germline ends. The germline V gene has CDR1 DFQATT and CDR2 SNEGSKA (reference sequence).